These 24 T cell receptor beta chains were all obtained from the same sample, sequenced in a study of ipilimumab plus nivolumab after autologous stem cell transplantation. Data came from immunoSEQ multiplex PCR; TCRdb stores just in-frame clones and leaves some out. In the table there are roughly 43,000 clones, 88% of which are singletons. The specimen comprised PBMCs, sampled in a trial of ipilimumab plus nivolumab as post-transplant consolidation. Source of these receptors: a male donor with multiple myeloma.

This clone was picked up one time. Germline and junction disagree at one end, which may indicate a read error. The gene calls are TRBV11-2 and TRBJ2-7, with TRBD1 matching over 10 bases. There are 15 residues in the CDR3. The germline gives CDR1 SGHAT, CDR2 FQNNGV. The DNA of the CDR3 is TGTGCCAGCAGTTTAGGACAGGGGGGGCCCTACGAGCAGTACTTC. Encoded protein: CASSLGQGGPYEQYF. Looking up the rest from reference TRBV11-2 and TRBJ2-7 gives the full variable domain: EAGVAQSPRYKIIEKRQSVAFWCNPISGHATLYWYQQILGQGPKLLIQFQNNGVVDDSQLPKDRFSAERLKGVDSTLKIQPAKLEDSAVYLCASSLGQGGPYEQYFGPGTRLTVT.

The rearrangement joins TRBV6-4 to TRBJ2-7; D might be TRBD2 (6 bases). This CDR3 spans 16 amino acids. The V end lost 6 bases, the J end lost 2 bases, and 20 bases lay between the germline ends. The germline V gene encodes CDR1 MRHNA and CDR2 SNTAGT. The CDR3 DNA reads TGTGCCAGCAGCCCCTCGGGTATCGGAGGGGCCTACGAGCAGTACTTC. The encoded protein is CASSPSGIGGAYEQYF.

CDR3 amino acids: CAISEYPGTETNYGYTF. For the CDR3, the DNA is TGTGCCATCAGTGAGTACCCGGGGACGGAGACTAACTATGGCTACACCTTC. This chain connects TRBV10-3 to TRBJ1-2; possibly TRBD1 for D (5 bases). The V and J ends lost 1 base and 0 bases respectively, with 15 bases between them. This CDR3 region has 17 residues. Germline-derived CDR1 and CDR2 are ENHRY and SYGVKD.

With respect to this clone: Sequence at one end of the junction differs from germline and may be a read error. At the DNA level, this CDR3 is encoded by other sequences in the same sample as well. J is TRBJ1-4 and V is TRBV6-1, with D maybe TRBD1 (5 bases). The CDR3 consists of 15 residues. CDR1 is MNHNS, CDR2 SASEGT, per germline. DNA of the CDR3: TGTGCCAGCAGTGAATCGCAGGGCGTAAATGAAAAGCTGTTTTTT. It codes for CASSESQGVNEKLFF.

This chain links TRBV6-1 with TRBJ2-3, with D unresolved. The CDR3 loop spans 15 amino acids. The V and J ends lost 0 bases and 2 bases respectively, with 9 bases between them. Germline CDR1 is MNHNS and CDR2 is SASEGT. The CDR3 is CASSEARDPTDTQYF. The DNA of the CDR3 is TGTGCCAGCAGTGAAGCTAGAGATCCCACAGATACGCAGTATTTT.

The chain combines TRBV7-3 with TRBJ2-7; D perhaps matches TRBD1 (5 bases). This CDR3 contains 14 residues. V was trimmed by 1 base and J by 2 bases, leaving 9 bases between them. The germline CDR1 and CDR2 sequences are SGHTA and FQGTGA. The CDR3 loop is CASSLNQGPYEQYF. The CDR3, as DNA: TGTGCCAGCAGCTTAAATCAGGGTCCCTACGAGCAGTACTTC.

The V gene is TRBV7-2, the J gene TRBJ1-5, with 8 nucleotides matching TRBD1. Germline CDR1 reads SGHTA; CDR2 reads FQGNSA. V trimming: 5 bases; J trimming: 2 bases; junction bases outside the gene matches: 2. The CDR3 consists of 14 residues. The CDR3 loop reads CASSLDRGNQPQHF. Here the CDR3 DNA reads TGTGCCAGCAGCCTGGACAGGGGCAATCAGCCCCAGCATTTT. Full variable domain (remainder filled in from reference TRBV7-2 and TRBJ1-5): GAGVSQSPSNKVTEKGKDVELRCDPISGHTALYWYRQSLGQGLEFLIYFQGNSAPDKSGLPSDRFSAERTGGSVSTLTIQRTQQEDSAVYLCASSLDRGNQPQHFGDGTRLSIL.

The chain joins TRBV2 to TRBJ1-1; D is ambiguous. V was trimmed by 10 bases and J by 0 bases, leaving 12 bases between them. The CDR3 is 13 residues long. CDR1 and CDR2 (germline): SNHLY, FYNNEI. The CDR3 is CATKQSLNTEAFF. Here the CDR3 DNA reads TGTGCCACCAAACAGTCCCTGAACACTGAAGCTTTCTTT.

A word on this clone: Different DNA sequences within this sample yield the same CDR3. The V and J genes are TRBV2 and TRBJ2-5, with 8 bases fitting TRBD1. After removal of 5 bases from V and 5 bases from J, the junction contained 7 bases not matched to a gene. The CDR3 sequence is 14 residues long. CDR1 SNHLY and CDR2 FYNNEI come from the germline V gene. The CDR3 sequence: CASSTGQGQETQYF. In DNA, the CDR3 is TGTGCCAGCAGTACCGGACAGGGACAGGAGACCCAGTACTTC.

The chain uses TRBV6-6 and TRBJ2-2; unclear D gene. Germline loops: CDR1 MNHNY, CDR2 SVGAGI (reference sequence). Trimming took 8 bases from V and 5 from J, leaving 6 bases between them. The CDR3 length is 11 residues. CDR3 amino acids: CASRWTGELFF. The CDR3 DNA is TGTGCCAGCCGATGGACCGGGGAGCTGTTTTTT.

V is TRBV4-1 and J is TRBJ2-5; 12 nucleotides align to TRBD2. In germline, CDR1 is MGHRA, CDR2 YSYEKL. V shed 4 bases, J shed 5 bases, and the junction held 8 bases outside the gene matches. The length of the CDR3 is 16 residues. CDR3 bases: TGCGCCAGCAGCCTGAGGCTAGCGGGAGGGGGCGAGACCCAGTACTTC. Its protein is CASSLRLAGGGETQYF.

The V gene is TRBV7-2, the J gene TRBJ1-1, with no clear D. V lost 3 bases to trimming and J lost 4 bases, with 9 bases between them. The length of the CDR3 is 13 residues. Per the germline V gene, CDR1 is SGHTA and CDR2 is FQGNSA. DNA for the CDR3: TGTGCCAGCAGCTTGGTGTGGAGCACTGAAGCTTTCTTT. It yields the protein CASSLVWSTEAFF.

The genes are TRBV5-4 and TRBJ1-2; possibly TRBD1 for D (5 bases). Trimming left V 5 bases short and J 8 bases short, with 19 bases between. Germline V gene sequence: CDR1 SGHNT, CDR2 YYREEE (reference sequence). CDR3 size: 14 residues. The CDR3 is CASRGTGTLQGYTF. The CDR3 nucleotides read TGTGCCAGCAGAGGAACCGGGACCTTGCAGGGCTACACCTTC.

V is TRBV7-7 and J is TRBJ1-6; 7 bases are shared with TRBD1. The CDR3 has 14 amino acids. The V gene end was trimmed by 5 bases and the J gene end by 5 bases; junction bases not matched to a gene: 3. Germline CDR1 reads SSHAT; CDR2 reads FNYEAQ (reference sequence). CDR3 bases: TGTGCCAGCAGCCAAGGGACAGATAATTCACCCCTCCACTTT. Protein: CASSQGTDNSPLHF. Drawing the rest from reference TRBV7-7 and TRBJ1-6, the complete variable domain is GAGVSQSPRYKVTKRGQDVTLRCDPISSHATLYWYQQALGQGPEFLTYFNYEAQPDKSGLPSDRFSAERPEGSISTLTIQRTEQRDSAMYRCASSQGTDNSPLHFGNGTRLTVT.

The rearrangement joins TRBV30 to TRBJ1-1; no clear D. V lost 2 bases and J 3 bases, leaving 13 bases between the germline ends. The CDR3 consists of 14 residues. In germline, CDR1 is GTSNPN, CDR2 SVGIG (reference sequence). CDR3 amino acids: CAWSPLRSDTEAFF. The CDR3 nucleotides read TGTGCCTGGAGTCCCCTGAGGTCGGACACTGAAGCTTTCTTT.

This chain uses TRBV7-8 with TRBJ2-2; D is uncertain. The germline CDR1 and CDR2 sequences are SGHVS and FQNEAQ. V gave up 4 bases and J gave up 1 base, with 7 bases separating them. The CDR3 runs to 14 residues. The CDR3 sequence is CASSSGRNTGELFF. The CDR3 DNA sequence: TGTGCCAGCAGCTCCGGACGGAACACCGGGGAGCTGTTTTTT.

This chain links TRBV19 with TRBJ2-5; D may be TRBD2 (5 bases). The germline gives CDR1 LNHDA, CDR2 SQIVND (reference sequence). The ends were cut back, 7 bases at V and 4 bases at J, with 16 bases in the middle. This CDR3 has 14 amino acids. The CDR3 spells CASNGIEGAETQYF. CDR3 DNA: TGTGCCAGTAACGGGATTGAGGGAGCAGAGACCCAGTACTTC.

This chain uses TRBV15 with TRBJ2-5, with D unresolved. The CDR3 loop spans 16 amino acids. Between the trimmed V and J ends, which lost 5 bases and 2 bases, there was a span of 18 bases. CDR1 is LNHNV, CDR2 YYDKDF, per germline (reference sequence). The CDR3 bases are TGTGCCACCAGCCGACCTATAGGATTAGGGCAAGAGACCCAGTACTTC. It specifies CATSRPIGLGQETQYF.

CDR3 nucleotides: TGTGCCAGTAGTATAGGGGGCCCTACCTACGAGCAGTACTTC. Amino acid sequence: CASSIGGPTYEQYF. The chain has TRBV19 and TRBJ2-7; D might be TRBD1 (5 bases). Trimming took off 1 base at V and 2 bases at J, with 9 bases between the two ends. CDR3 length: 14 residues. Germline CDR1 and CDR2: LNHDA and SQIVND (reference sequence).

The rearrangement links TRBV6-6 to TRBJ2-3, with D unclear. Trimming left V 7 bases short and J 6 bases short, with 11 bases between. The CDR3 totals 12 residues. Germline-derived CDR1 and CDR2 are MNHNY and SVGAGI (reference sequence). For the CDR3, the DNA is TGTGCCAGCACTCAACTGGCCGATACGCAGTATTTT. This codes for CASTQLADTQYF.

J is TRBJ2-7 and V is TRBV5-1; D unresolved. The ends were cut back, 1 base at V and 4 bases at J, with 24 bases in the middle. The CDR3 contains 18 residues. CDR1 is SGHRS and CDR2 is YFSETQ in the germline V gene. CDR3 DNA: TGCGCCAGCAGCTTGCGGGCAAACACCATTCGGGCTATTTACGAGCAGTACTTC. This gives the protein CASSLRANTIRAIYEQYF.

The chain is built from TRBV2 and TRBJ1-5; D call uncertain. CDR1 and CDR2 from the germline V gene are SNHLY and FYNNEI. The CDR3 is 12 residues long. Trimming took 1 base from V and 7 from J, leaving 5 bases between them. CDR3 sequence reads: CASSEGIQPQHF. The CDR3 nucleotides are TGTGCCAGCAGTGAAGGAATCCAGCCCCAGCATTTT.

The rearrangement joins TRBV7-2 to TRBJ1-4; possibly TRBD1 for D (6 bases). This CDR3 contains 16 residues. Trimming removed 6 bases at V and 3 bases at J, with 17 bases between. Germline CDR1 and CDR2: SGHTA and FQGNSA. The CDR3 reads CASSWGRGLPNEKLFF. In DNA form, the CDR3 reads TGTGCCAGCAGTTGGGGGCGGGGGCTGCCTAATGAAAAACTGTTTTTT.

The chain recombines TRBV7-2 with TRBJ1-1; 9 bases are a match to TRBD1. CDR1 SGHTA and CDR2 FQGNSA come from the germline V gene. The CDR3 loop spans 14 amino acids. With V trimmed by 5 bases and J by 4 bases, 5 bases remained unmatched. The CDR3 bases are TGTGCCAGCAGCATGACAGGGGGTGCCACTGAAGCTTTCTTT. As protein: CASSMTGGATEAFF.